The rows below give T cell receptor beta chains drawn from one sample of a study of cytomegalovirus exposure and HLA in healthy donors. Sequenced by immunoSEQ multiplex PCR; TCRdb stores in-frame clones only, minus some. The data contain about 220,000 clones, 82% of them singletons. The sequenced sample was PBMCs. These receptors came from a man in his forties in good health and CMV-seropositive. Both conserved end residues are part of each CDR3. The order of the fields is V gene, clone size, D gene, J gene, CDR3 protein, CDR3 DNA. D genes are given only for firm matches. The size of a clone is reported for some rows only, either as once, few or many, or as a class for expanded clones.

TRBV29-1,once,-,TRBJ1-2,CSVVQGGTSYGYTF,TGCAGCGTGGTACAGGGCGGTACTAGCTATGGCTACACCTTC
TRBV6-5,-,TRBD1,TRBJ1-6,CASTDLTGTNSPLHF,TGTGCCAGCACCGATTTGACAGGGACTAATTCACCCCTCCACTTT
TRBV14,-,TRBD2,TRBJ2-3,CASSFSGSTDTQYF,TGTGCCAGCAGCTTTAGCGGGAGTACAGATACGCAGTATTTT
TRBV30,-,-,TRBJ2-5,CAWSGQSQETQYF,TGTGCCTGGAGCGGACAGTCTCAAGAGACCCAGTACTTC
TRBV6-5,-,-,TRBJ2-3,CASSYGPGRTDTQYF,TGTGCCAGCAGTTACGGCCCTGGGAGGACAGATACGCAGTATTTT
TRBV11-3,-,-,TRBJ2-1,CASSRRASGVNEQFF,TGTGCCAGCAGCAGAAGGGCCTCAGGGGTAAATGAGCAGTTCTTC
TRBV29-1,-,-,TRBJ1-5,CSAGGGDNQPQHF,TGCAGCGCGGGGGGTGGGGACAATCAGCCCCAGCATTTT
TRBV9,-,TRBD1,TRBJ1-2,CASSPGQGNYGYTF,TGTGCCAGCAGCCCGGGACAGGGTAACTATGGCTACACCTTC
TRBV19,-,-,TRBJ1-1,CASRTQGTHTEAFF,TGTGCCAGTAGAACACAGGGCACTCACACTGAAGCTTTCTTT
TRBV6-5,-,TRBD1,TRBJ1-3,CASSSTGGVGNTIYF,TGTGCCAGCAGCTCCACAGGGGGGGTAGGAAACACCATATATTTT
TRBV11-2,-,TRBD1,TRBJ1-2,CASSLDQEQGTDGYTF,TGTGCCAGCAGCTTAGATCAAGAACAGGGGACGGATGGCTACACCTTC
TRBV9,-,TRBD2,TRBJ2-1,CASSPRLAGAYNEQFF,TGTGCCAGCAGCCCCCGACTAGCGGGAGCATACAATGAGCAGTTCTTC
TRBV5-8,-,-,TRBJ2-1,CASSLRQTYNEQFF,TGTGCCAGCAGCTTGCGGCAGACATACAATGAGCAGTTCTTC
TRBV30,-,TRBD1,TRBJ1-1,CAWSLTDRANTEAFF,TGTGCCTGGAGTCTGACGGACAGGGCGAACACTGAAGCTTTCTTT
TRBV7-2,-,-,TRBJ1-1,CASSLGGLGTEAFF,TGTGCCAGCAGCTTAGGAGGGCTCGGCACTGAAGCTTTCTTT
TRBV15,-,TRBD1,TRBJ1-2,CATSREFGQGAQHGYTF,TGTGCCACCAGCAGAGAATTCGGACAGGGGGCTCAGCATGGCTACACCTTC
TRBV19,few,-,TRBJ2-1,CASTLTGWNEQFF,TGTGCCAGTACCTTGACAGGTTGGAATGAGCAGTTCTTC